By frequency in the sample, the clone carrying this T cell receptor (beta chain) is large. Treatment was busulfan-fludarabine conditioning, a marrow graft, and cyclophosphamide on days +3 and +4. The assay was immunoSEQ multiplex PCR, and TCRdb's table has in-frame clones only and misses some. This table holds fewer than 2,000 clones, under 85% found once. The data stem from a study of T cells after posttransplantation cyclophosphamide. This TCR was sampled from a female patient over 55 who received an allogeneic stem cell transplant from an unrelated donor, was CMV-positive, and had acute GVHD only. A share of the T cells may be of graft donor origin. The sequencing here drew on CD4+ T cells sorted from PBMCs, taken about 220 days after allogeneic stem cell transplant with posttransplant cyclophosphamide.

The CDR3 reads CAIQQGGYGYTF. CDR3 sequence (DNA): TGTGCCATCCAACAGGGAGGGTATGGCTACACCTTC. The chain couples TRBV6-1 to TRBJ1-2; a possible D gene is TRBD1 (6 bases). Trimming removed 10 bases at V and 5 bases at J, with 14 bases between. From germline, CDR1 is MNHNS and CDR2 SASEGT. CDR3 length: 12 amino acids.